The table lists the clone carrying this TCR beta chain with a few counts. The antigen is not known. The V end was cut by 4 bases, the J end by 1 base, with 4 bases between. Germline CDR1 MRHNA, CDR2 SNTAGT. The CDR3 is made up of 13 amino acids. The treatment here: approximately 11-day PBMC culture with coronavirus spike peptide pools or control peptides (ViraFEST assay). ViraFEST enlarged antigen-specific T cell populations with peptide pools and afterwards sequenced TCRs. The study sequenced cultured CD4+ T cell DNA using the Oncomine TCR Beta short-read assay. Extraction of genomic DNA was performed on cultured CD4+ T cells. MiXCR was run by TCRdb on the PCR reads, yielding one entry per CDR3 protein. The sample contains about 14,000 distinct CDR3 sequences, roughly 55% of which appear only once. The data derive from a study of vaccination and CD4 T cells after COVID-19. Study results and caveats: In median terms, SARS-CoV-2-reactive clonotypes went from about 20 to 38, a nonsignificant rise.

Specimen: CD4+ T cells from blood, cultured in vitro. The chain carries TRBV6-4 and TRBJ2-2; no definite D call. This receptor was obtained from a human donor who had recovered from COVID-19. The CDR3: CASSGGNTGELFF. The CDR3 coding sequence is TGTGCCAGCAGTGGGGGGAACACCGGGGAGCTGTTTTTT.